This TCR beta chain came from a study of beta chain features in type 1 diabetes. The CDR3 extends over 16 amino acids. After removal of 4 bases from V and 6 bases from J, the junction contained 6 bases not matched to a gene. Germline V gives CDR1 SGHTA, CDR2 FQGNSA. The whole isolated RNA underwent reverse transcription, so sequencing captured expressed TCRB transcripts. Some clones are missing from TCRdb's copy, which holds only in-frame ones; the method was immunoSEQ multiplex PCR. The table shows around 290,000 clones, with roughly 8% occurring only once. General observations from the study: All four CD4+ subsets of Type 1 diabetes patients contained TCRB CDR3s that were moderately but significantly shorter. Among type 1 diabetes patients, VDJ junctions had fewer insertions and more deletions.

Purities in excess of 95% were seen in all sorted populations. This clone was counted between two and nine times. The target antigen is unknown. J is TRBJ2-2 and V is TRBV7-2; 12 bases align to TRBD2. Specimen: central memory CD4+ T cells from blood. The receptor was derived from a woman aged 18-35 years in good health. The DNA for the CDR3 is TGTGCCAGCAGCTCGAGGACTAGCGGGGTTTCCGGGGAGCTGTTTTTT. Protein product: CASSSRTSGVSGELFF.